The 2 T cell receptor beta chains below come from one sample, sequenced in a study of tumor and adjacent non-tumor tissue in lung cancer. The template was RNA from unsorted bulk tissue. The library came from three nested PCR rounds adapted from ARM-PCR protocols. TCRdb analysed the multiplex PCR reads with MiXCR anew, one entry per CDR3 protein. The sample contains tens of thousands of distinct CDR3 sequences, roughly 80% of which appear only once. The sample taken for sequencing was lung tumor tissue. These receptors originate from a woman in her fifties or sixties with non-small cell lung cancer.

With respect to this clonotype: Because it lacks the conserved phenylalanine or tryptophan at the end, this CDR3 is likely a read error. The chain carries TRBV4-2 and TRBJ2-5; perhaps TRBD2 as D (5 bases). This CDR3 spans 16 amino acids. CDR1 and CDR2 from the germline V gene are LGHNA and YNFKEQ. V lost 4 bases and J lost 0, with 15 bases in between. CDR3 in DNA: TGTGCCAGCAGCCCTCGACTAACGGGGAACCAAGAGACCCAGTACTAC. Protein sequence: CASSPRLTGNQETQYY.

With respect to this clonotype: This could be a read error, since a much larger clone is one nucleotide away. The chain's CDR3 is CAISEFRGGNTGAFF. CDR3 coding DNA: TGTGCCATCAGTGAGTTCAGGGGTGGGAACACTGGAGCTTTCTTT. The chain is built from TRBV10-3 and TRBJ1-1, with D perhaps matching TRBD1 (6 bases). Germline V lookup: CDR1 ENHRY, CDR2 SYGVKD. CDR3 length: 15 amino acids.